These T cell receptor beta chains were read from a single sample in a study of cytomegalovirus exposure and HLA in healthy donors. Method: immunoSEQ multiplex PCR; TCRdb's copy keeps in-frame clones and lacks some. Counted here are around 92,000 clones, roughly 79% occurring once; the ten biggest clones make up 3%. Sequenced: PBMCs. These receptors came from a female donor in good health and CMV-seropositive. Each CDR3 is given with its conserved first and last residue. D genes are given only for firm matches. Clone sizes are given selectively: once, few, many, or a class where the clone is expanded.

clone_size	v_call	j_call	d_call	cdr3_nt	cdr3_aa
once	TRBV28	TRBJ2-3	TRBD2	TGTGCCAGCAGTTTACTGCCAGCGGGAGAAAGAGATACGCAGTATTTT	CASSLLPAGERDTQYF
.	TRBV11-1	TRBJ1-1	.	TGTGCCAGCAGCTCTTCGGGGTTCACTGAAGCTTTCTTT	CASSSSGFTEAFF
.	TRBV29-1	TRBJ2-1	.	TGCAGCGTCCCTACGGCGGGGCGTTCCTACAATGAGCAGTTCTTC	CSVPTAGRSYNEQFF
.	TRBV30	TRBJ2-7	.	TGTGCCTGGAGCGCGGGGCCGGGTTCCGAGCAGTACTTC	CAWSAGPGSEQYF
once	TRBV6-6	TRBJ1-4	TRBD1	TGTGCCAGCAGTTGGCAGGGGGCAACTAATGAAAAACTGTTTTTT	CASSWQGATNEKLFF
.	TRBV28	TRBJ2-5	.	TGTGCCAGCAGTTTAGGGCCGGTTCAAGAGACCCAGTACTTC	CASSLGPVQETQYF
.	TRBV27	TRBJ1-2	TRBD1	TGTGCCAGCAGTTACCGCGGCAGGGGGAGCGGCTACACCTTC	CASSYRGRGSGYTF
.	TRBV28	TRBJ2-3	TRBD1	TGTGCCAGCAGTGAGGGACAGGGCACAGATACGCAGTATTTT	CASSEGQGTDTQYF
.	TRBV7-2	TRBJ1-3	.	TGTGCCAGCAGCTCCGCCCCGCCAGGGTACGGAAACACCATATATTTT	CASSSAPPGYGNTIYF
.	TRBV9	TRBJ1-3	.	TGTGCCAGCAGCGTAGCCGGGAGCAACACCATATATTTT	CASSVAGSNTIYF
.	TRBV29-1	TRBJ2-7	.	TGCAGCGTCCCGACAGCGAACTCCTACGAGCAGTACTTC	CSVPTANSYEQYF
once	TRBV30	TRBJ2-7	TRBD1	TGTGCCTGGAACTGGGACAGGAGCGCCTACGAGCAGTACTTC	CAWNWDRSAYEQYF
.	TRBV7-2	TRBJ2-7	TRBD2	TGTGCCAGCAGCGTGGCGCCTAGCGGGAGGGTTGGCGAGCAGTACTTC	CASSVAPSGRVGEQYF
.	TRBV28	TRBJ1-2	.	TGTGCCAGCAGTTCCCCCAGGGGCTACTATGGCTACACCTTC	CASSSPRGYYGYTF
.	TRBV6-5	TRBJ2-5	TRBD2	TGTGCCAGCAGTTCCCTGGGTAGCGGGGGCGGGACCCAGTACTTC	CASSSLGSGGGTQYF
.	TRBV9	TRBJ2-1	TRBD2	TGTGCCAGCAGCGCCGGGGGGAACTCCTACAATGAGCAGTTCTTC	CASSAGGNSYNEQFF
.	TRBV25-1	TRBJ2-7	TRBD2	TGTGCCAGCAGTGACCCACCTGGGACTAGCGGGGACTACGAGCAGTACTTC	CASSDPPGTSGDYEQYF
.	TRBV7-3	TRBJ2-6	.	TGTGCCAGCAGCTTAACGGGGGGTGGGGCCAACGTCCTGACTTTC	CASSLTGGGANVLTF
.	TRBV28	TRBJ2-7	.	TGTGCCAGCAGTGCGCTAGAGAGGTCCTACGAGCAGTACTTC	CASSALERSYEQYF
.	TRBV7-2	TRBJ1-1	TRBD1	TGTGCCAGTGGACAGGGAAGGTATACTGAAGCTTTCTTT	CASGQGRYTEAFF
medium-sized	TRBV28	TRBJ2-3	TRBD2	TGTGCCAGCAGCCAGCGGGATATGGCCACAGATACGCAGTATTTT	CASSQRDMATDTQYF
.	TRBV7-7	TRBJ2-2	TRBD1	TGTGCTAGCAGCCCCGGACAGGGAGGCGGGGAGCTGTTTTTT	CASSPGQGGGELFF